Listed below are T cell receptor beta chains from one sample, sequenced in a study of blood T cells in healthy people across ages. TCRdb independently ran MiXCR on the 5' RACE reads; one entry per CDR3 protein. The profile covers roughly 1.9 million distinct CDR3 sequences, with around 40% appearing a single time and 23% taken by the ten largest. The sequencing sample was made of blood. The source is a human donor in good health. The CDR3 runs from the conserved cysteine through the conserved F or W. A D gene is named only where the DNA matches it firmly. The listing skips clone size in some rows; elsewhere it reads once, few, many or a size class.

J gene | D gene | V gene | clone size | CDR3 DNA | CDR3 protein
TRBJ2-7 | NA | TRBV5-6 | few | TGTGCCAGCAGCTTGGAGGTTTGGGCGGGACAGAACTACGAGCAGTACTTC | CASSLEVWAGQNYEQYF
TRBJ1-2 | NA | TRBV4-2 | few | TGTGCCAGCAGCCAACTGACACCTGCCGCGGGCTACACCTTC | CASSQLTPAAGYTF
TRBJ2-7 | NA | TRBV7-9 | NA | TGTGCCAGCAGCTTCTTGGGCAGTACCTACGAGCAGTACTTC | CASSFLGSTYEQYF
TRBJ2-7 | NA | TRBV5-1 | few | TGCGCCAGCAGCTTGGCAGGCAGTTATGAGACCTACGAGCAGTACTTC | CASSLAGSYETYEQYF
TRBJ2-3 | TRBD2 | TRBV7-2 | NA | TGTGCCAGCAGCTCGAGGGGTCCCCATAGCGGGGGGAGGAGAACGCAGTATTTT | CASSSRGPHSGGRRTQYF
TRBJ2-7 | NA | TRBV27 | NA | TGTGCCAGCAGTTCGTTCACAATAACAGGCTCCTACGAGCAGTACTTC | CASSSFTITGSYEQYF
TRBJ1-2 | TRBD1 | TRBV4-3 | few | TGCGCCAGCAGCCAAGATCGACAGGGGGGATATGGCTACACCTTC | CASSQDRQGGYGYTF
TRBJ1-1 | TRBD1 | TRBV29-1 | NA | TGCAGCGGGGGGGACAGCGAGAGTGAAGCTTTCTTT | CSGGDSESEAFF
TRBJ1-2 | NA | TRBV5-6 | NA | TGTGCCAGCAGCCACGGGGGGATCCTCGGATATGGCTACACCTTC | CASSHGGILGYGYTF
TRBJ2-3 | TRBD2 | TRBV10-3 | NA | TGTGCCATCAGTGACCCGGGGAAGACTAGCGGCACAGATACGCAGTATTTT | CAISDPGKTSGTDTQYF
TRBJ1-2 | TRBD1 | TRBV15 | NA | TGTGCCACCAGCAGAGATCGGCAGGGGGGAAATGGCTACACCTTC | CATSRDRQGGNGYTF
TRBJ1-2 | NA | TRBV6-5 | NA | TGTGCCGGCAGTCTCGGTCGCCTCTATGGCTACACCTTC | CAGSLGRLYGYTF
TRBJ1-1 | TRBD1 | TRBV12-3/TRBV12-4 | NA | TGTGCCAGCACCCGCGGACAGGGTTGGGACACTGAAGCTTTCTTT | CASTRGQGWDTEAFF
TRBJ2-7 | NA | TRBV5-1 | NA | TGCGCCAGCAGGGTTGGGGACGGATCCTACGAGCAGTACTTC | CASRVGDGSYEQYF
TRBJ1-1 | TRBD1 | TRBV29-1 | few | TGCAGCGTTGAAGGACAGGGATCGGGAGCTTTCTTT | CSVEGQGSGAFF
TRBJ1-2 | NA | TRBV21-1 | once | TGTGCCAGCAGGGGGACGGAAAATTCTAACTATGGCTACACCTTC | CASRGTENSNYGYTF
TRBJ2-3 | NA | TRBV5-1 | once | TGCGCCAGCAGCTTGGCCCCGGACCCCAATGGAGGCACAGATACGCAGTATTTT | CASSLAPDPNGGTDTQYF
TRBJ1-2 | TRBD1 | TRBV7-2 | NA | TGTGCCAGCAGCTCCATACAGGGGGGTCTGGGCTACACCTTC | CASSSIQGGLGYTF
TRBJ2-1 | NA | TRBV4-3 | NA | TGCGCCAGCAGCCAAGATCATGACGGGGGGCCAGGCAATGAGCAGTTCTTC | CASSQDHDGGPGNEQFF
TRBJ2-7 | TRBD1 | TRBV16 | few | TGTGCCAGCAGCCAACGGCAGGGACAGGGAGTCTCCTACGAGCAGTACTTC | CASSQRQGQGVSYEQYF
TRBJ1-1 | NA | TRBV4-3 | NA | TGCGCCAGCAGCCCCTCGACAGCAAGGCACACTGAAGCTTTCTTT | CASSPSTARHTEAFF
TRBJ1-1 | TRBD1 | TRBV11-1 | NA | TGCGCCAGCAGGGGGCCTACTGAAGCTTTCTTT | CASRGPTEAFF
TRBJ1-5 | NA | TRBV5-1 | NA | TGCGCCAGCAGCCCAGAGGGGGTTTGGCAGCCCCAGCATTTT | CASSPEGVWQPQHF
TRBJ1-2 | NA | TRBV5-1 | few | TGCGCCAGCAGTATGGACAGAAACTATGGCTACACCTTC | CASSMDRNYGYTF
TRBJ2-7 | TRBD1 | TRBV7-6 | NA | TGTGCCAGCAGCCAAACGCCGGGACAGGGGGCCTACGAGCAGTACTTC | CASSQTPGQGAYEQYF
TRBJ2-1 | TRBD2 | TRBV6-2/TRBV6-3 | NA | TGTGCCAGCGGAGGGACTAGCTTTGAGCAGTTCTTC | CASGGTSFEQFF
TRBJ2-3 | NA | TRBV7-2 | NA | TGTGCCAGCAGCCCCAGCCGACTAGTGGATCCAGATACGCAGTATTTT | CASSPSRLVDPDTQYF
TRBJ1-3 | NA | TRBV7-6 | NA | TGTGCCAGCAGTCTTCGTGGGGGGGCGTCTGGAAACACCATATATTTT | CASSLRGGASGNTIYF
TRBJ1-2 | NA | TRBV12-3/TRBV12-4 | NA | TGTGCCAGCAGTGGACTCCAGAACAACTATGGCTACACCTTC | CASSGLQNNYGYTF
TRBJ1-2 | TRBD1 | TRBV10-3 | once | TGTGCCATCAGCGCAAATAAGGACAGGGGGTTGTCAGGTGGCTACACCTTC | CAISANKDRGLSGGYTF
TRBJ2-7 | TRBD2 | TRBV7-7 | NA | TGTGCTAGCAGCTTTAGACTAGCTCCTACCCACGAGCAGTACTTC | CASSFRLAPTHEQYF
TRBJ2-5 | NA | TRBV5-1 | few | TGCGCCAGCAGCCTACAGGACTACTCGACCCAGTACTTC | CASSLQDYSTQYF
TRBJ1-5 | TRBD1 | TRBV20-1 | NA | TGCAGTGCTCCTGCGGGACAGGGAGGCCAGCCCCAGCATTTT | CSAPAGQGGQPQHF
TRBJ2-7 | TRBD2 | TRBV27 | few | TGTGCCAGCAGTTCCTTAAGCGGGGGGCTCCCCTACGAGCAGTACTTC | CASSSLSGGLPYEQYF
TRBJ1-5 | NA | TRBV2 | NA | TGTGCCAGCAGTGAGGCCCAGGGGTATCAGCCCCAGCATTTT | CASSEAQGYQPQHF
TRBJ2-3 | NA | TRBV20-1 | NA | TGCAGTGCTAGTTCTACCCCCGATACACAGTATTTT | CSASSTPDTQYF
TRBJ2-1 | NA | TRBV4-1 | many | TGCGCCAGCAGCCAAGGACTAAGGGGCAATGAGCAGTTCTTC | CASSQGLRGNEQFF
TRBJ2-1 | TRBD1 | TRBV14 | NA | TGTGCCAGCAGCCAAGTGGACAGGGGCTCCCAGTTCTTC | CASSQVDRGSQFF
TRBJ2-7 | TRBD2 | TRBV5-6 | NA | TGTGCCAGCAGCTTGGGCGTAGCGGGGGGCGCCATTTACGAGCAGTACTTC | CASSLGVAGGAIYEQYF
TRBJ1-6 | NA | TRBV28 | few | TGTGCCAGCGCAGACGCGAACTATAATTCACCCCTCCACTTT | CASADANYNSPLHF
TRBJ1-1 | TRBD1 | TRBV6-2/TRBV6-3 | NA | TGTGCCAGCAGCTTAGACAGGGTACAGATTGAAGCTTTCTTT | CASSLDRVQIEAFF
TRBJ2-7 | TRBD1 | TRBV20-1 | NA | TGCAGTGCCGGGACAGGCTTCTTCTACGAGCAGTACTTC | CSAGTGFFYEQYF
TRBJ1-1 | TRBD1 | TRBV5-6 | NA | TGTGCCAGCAATACGCCGGGACAGGGTAACACTGAAGCTTTCTTT | CASNTPGQGNTEAFF
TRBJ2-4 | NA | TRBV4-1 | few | TGCGCCAGCAGCACCGGGCTCGGGAACATTCAGTACTTC | CASSTGLGNIQYF
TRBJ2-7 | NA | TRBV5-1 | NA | TGCGCCAGCAGCTTGGGCAGCCCATCAGGCTCCTACGAGCAGTACTTC | CASSLGSPSGSYEQYF
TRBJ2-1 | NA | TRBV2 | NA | TGTGCCAGCTGTAATAGAAGCAATGAGCAGTTCTTC | CASCNRSNEQFF
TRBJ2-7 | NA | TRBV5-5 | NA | TGTGCCAGCAGCTTGGTGGAGACCCCCTACGAGCAGTACTTC | CASSLVETPYEQYF
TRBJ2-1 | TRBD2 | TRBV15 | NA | TGTGCCACCAGCAGAGAGAGTGGGGGACTAGGATCGATCTACAATGAGCAGTTCTTC | CATSRESGGLGSIYNEQFF
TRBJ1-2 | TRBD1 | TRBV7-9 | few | TGTGCCAGCAGCTTGCCGACAGGGTTTCACTATGGCTACACCTTC | CASSLPTGFHYGYTF
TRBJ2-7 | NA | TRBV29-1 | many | TGCAGCGTTGACGACGGCGCCTACTACGAGCAGTACTTC | CSVDDGAYYEQYF
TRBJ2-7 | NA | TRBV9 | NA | TGTGCCAGCAGCCCCGGGGACACTGCCTCCTACGAGCAGTACTTC | CASSPGDTASYEQYF